The text below deals with one T cell receptor (beta chain). MiXCR, applied by TCRdb to the 5' RACE reads, yields one record per CDR3 protein. The data hold some 730,000 distinct CDR3 sequences, with roughly 18% observed a single time. Germline assignment: CDR1 SGDLS and CDR2 YYNGEE. V was pared by 3 bases and J by 4 bases, with 10 bases of the junction left unmatched. The CDR3 consists of 16 residues. The data were taken from a study of identical twins. The data were also submitted as part of a second study, on T cells expressing NK-cell markers. That work states: Source material for TCR beta repertoires consisted of sorted CD3+CD56+NKG2C+, CD3+CD56+NKG2C- and CD3+CD56-NKG2C+ T cells. Restricting sorting to alpha-beta TCR T cells was achieved in several experiments by an anti-gamma-delta TCR antibody. Of the CD8+ T cell pool in 5 to 7 donors, about 1.0-8% was accounted for by dominant NKG2C+ clonotypes. Whether expanded NKG2C+ T cell clones were HCMV specific stayed uncertain.

J is TRBJ2-5 and V is TRBV9, with 9 bases aligning to TRBD2. The clonotype comes from a woman aged 18-30 years in good health. The sample taken for sequencing was PBMCs. The CDR3 coding sequence is TGTGCCAGCAGCGGAGGGGCGGGGGGGCATGTAGAGACCCAGTACTTC. Translation: CASSGGAGGHVETQYF.